Below are 21 T cell receptor beta chains sequenced from a single sample in a study of blood T cell repertoires in COVID-19. Clones were sequenced by immunoSEQ multiplex PCR, and TCRdb holds only the in-frame ones, with some missing. The sample carries 150,000 to 200,000 clones, around 84% recorded once. Sequencing was done on a sample of PBMCs or T cells enriched from blood (not recorded which). The receptors stem from a woman aged 25 to 39 who had been exposed to COVID-19.

This clone was seen a single time. This chain uses TRBV3-1 (or the pseudogene TRBV3-2) with TRBJ1-2; D gene ambiguous. This CDR3 has 14 amino acids. V was clipped by 1 base and J by 7 bases, with 13 bases between them. In germline, CDR1 is LGHDT, CDR2 YNNKEL (reference sequence). CDR3 sequence: CASSQVVPAGGYTF. The CDR3, as DNA: TGTGCCAGCAGCCAAGTCGTCCCGGCGGGTGGCTACACCTTC.

The chain combines TRBV15 with TRBJ2-5, with TRBD1 matching over 10 bases. CDR1 is LNHNV, CDR2 YYDKDF, per germline (reference sequence). Trimming at V came to 3 bases and at J to 5 bases, leaving 3 bases not matched to a gene. The CDR3 has 14 residues. CDR3 in amino acids: CATSRDRGLETQYF. CDR3 DNA sequence: TGTGCCACCAGCAGGGACAGGGGGTTGGAGACCCAGTACTTC.

This chain uses TRBV7-9 with TRBJ2-7, with a weak D call TRBD1 (6 bases). V dropped 5 bases and J dropped 1 base, with 9 bases sitting between them. Germline lookup yields CDR1 SEHNR and CDR2 FQNEAQ (reference sequence). The CDR3 loop spans 13 amino acids. CDR3 amino acids: CASSKTGSYEQYF. For the CDR3, the DNA is TGTGCCAGCAGCAAGACAGGATCCTACGAGCAGTACTTC.

The rearrangement joins TRBV6-6 to TRBJ1-1, with 7 nucleotides matching TRBD1. Germline CDR1 reads MNHNY; CDR2 reads SVGAGI (reference sequence). V gave up 5 bases and J gave up 4 bases; unmatched junction bases: 4. The CDR3 contains 13 residues. The CDR3 region is CASSDTGATEAFF. In nucleotides, the CDR3 is TGTGCCAGCAGTGATACAGGGGCCACTGAAGCTTTCTTT.

V is TRBV6-6 and J is TRBJ2-1; weak D call: TRBD1 (6 bases). Germline CDR1 reads MNHNY; CDR2 reads SVGAGI (reference sequence). V was cut by 7 bases and J by 12 bases, with 16 bases left in between. This CDR3 contains 12 residues. The CDR3 sequence is CASTSWTDVQFF. The CDR3 DNA reads as TGTGCCAGCACATCCTGGACAGACGTGCAGTTCTTC.

The chain carries TRBV29-1 and TRBJ1-1; D might be TRBD1 (5 bases). The CDR3 sequence is 12 residues long. Germline CDR1 and CDR2: SQVTM and ANQGSEA. With 7 bases removed from V and 5 bases from J, the gap between germline ends came to 14 bases. CDR3 amino acids: CSAGGQGTEAFF. The CDR3 bases are TGCAGCGCCGGGGGTCAGGGAACTGAAGCTTTCTTT.

The chain joins TRBV29-1 to TRBJ1-2, with 7 bases fitting TRBD1. This CDR3 spans 15 amino acids. Germline loops: CDR1 SQVTM, CDR2 ANQGSEA. V lost 2 bases to trimming and J lost 6 bases; unmatched junction nucleotides: 12. CDR3 DNA sequence: TGCAGCGTTGAATATACAGGGGAAGGGACGAATGGCTACACCTTC. Protein product: CSVEYTGEGTNGYTF. Full variable domain (missing parts from reference TRBV29-1 and TRBJ1-2): SAVISQKPSRDICQRGTSLTIQCQVDSQVTMMFWYRQQPGQSLTLIATANQGSEATYESGFVIDKFPISRPNLTFSTLTVSNMSPEDSSIYLCSVEYTGEGTNGYTFGSGTRLTVV.

The genes are TRBV4-3 and TRBJ1-2, with 7 nucleotides matching TRBD1. The CDR3 contains 15 residues. The junction had 3 bases not matched to a gene; V was cut back by 0 bases and J by 2 bases. Germline loops: CDR1 LGHNA, CDR2 YSLEER. CDR3 bases: TGCGCCAGCAGCCAAGAGGAGGGGGCGAACTATGGCTACACCTTC. Protein sequence: CASSQEEGANYGYTF.

V gene TRBV7-2 combines with J gene TRBJ2-7; 8 bases are a match to TRBD2. Germline trimming cut 8 bases from V and 5 bases from J; bases unmatched to any gene: 8. Germline CDR1 SGHTA, CDR2 FQGNSA. CDR3 length equals 13 residues. CDR3 sequence reads: CASGWRGVNEQYF. In nucleotides, the CDR3 is TGTGCCAGCGGCTGGCGGGGGGTAAACGAGCAGTACTTC.

This clone was picked up one time. This chain joins TRBV9 and TRBJ2-7; the match to TRBD2 covers 7 bases. V shed 5 bases and J 2 bases; nucleotides not matched to a gene: 10. This CDR3 has 15 amino acids. In germline, CDR1 is SGDLS, CDR2 YYNGEE. CDR3 in amino acids: CASSSGGGTAYEQYF. The CDR3 DNA reads TGTGCCAGCAGTTCGGGGGGTGGGACCGCCTACGAGCAGTACTTC.

This chain joins TRBV7-8 and TRBJ1-4; D is perhaps TRBD1 (5 bases). Trimming cost V 0 bases and J 5 bases, with 16 bases left between them. The CDR3 consists of 17 residues. Per germline, CDR1 SGHVS and CDR2 FQNEAQ. The CDR3 region is CASSLAAGGGRNEKLFF. The DNA for the CDR3 is TGTGCCAGCAGCTTAGCGGCCGGGGGGGGTCGGAATGAAAAACTGTTTTTT.

The chain carries TRBV5-1 and TRBJ2-3; 9 positions match TRBD2. Germline trimming cut 0 bases from V and 2 bases from J; bases unmatched to any gene: 4. There are 16 residues in the CDR3. The germline V gene encodes CDR1 SGHRS and CDR2 YFSETQ. The CDR3 spells CASSLGQRGATDTQYF. The CDR3, as DNA: TGCGCCAGCAGCTTGGGGCAGCGGGGGGCCACAGATACGCAGTATTTT.

The CDR3 spells CASSLVRGGDTEAFF. The CDR3, as DNA: TGTGCCAGCAGCTTAGTCCGAGGGGGGGACACTGAAGCTTTCTTT. The chain is built from TRBV7-2 and TRBJ1-1; TRBD1 is a possible D gene (6 bases). There are 15 residues in the CDR3. Germline CDR1 and CDR2: SGHTA and FQGNSA. V lost 1 base, J lost 3 bases, and 12 bases lay in between.

V usage is TRBV7-6 and J usage is TRBJ2-1, with D possibly matching TRBD1 (5 bases). Trimming shortened V by 9 bases and J by 12 bases, and 30 bases separated the two germline ends. Germline V gene data show CDR1 as SGHVS and CDR2 as FNYEAQ. The CDR3 covers 16 residues. The DNA of the CDR3 is TGTGCCAGTTCCCCTCCCACAGCACAACAGACTCAGGGGCAGTTCTTC. Protein sequence: CASSPPTAQQTQGQFF.

The chain is built from TRBV6-2 or TRBV6-3 and TRBJ2-5; TRBD2 matches 11 bases. With V trimmed by 4 bases and J by 2 bases, 6 bases remained unmatched. Per the germline V gene, CDR1 is MNHEY and CDR2 is SVGEGT. The CDR3 spans 16 residues. Here the CDR3 reads CASSSGLAGPQETQYF. CDR3 nucleotides: TGTGCCAGCAGTTCAGGACTAGCGGGCCCACAAGAGACCCAGTACTTC.

On this clone itself: The germline gene is not matched at one end of the junction; a read error may be the cause. V and J are TRBV9 and TRBJ1-2; 9 bases are shared with TRBD1. The CDR3 totals 14 residues. Germline CDR1 and CDR2: SGDLS and YYNGEE. CDR3 DNA: TGTGCCAGCAGGGAATACCCGGGACAGGGATTGGTCGCCTTC. Its translation is CASREYPGQGLVAF.

The gene calls are TRBV18 and TRBJ2-3; the D gene is possibly TRBD1 (6 bases). Trimming pared 1 base from V and 3 bases from J, leaving 11 bases between. In germline, CDR1 is KGHSH, CDR2 LQKENI. This CDR3 has 15 amino acids. The CDR3 sequence: CASSPLRGKTDTQYF. In DNA form, the CDR3 reads TGTGCCAGCTCACCACTGAGGGGGAAGACAGATACGCAGTATTTT. The full variable domain, its missing parts supplied by reference TRBV18 and TRBJ2-3, is NAGVMQNPRHLVRRRGQEARLRCSPMKGHSHVYWYRQLPEEGLKFMVYLQKENIIDESGMPKERFSAEFPKEGPSILRIQQVVRGDSAAYFCASSPLRGKTDTQYFGPGTRLTVL.

The gene calls are TRBV3-1 (or the pseudogene TRBV3-2) and TRBJ2-7; D ambiguous. Germline CDR1 LGHDT, CDR2 YNNKEL (reference sequence). The CDR3 extends over 13 amino acids. The germline V and J ends were trimmed by 1 base and 2 bases, with 6 bases remaining between them. The CDR3 DNA reads TGTGCCAGCAGCCAAGGCACTACCTACGAGCAGTACTTC. Translated: CASSQGTTYEQYF.

This chain uses TRBV2 with TRBJ1-2; D is unclear. The germline V gene has CDR1 SNHLY and CDR2 FYNNEI. Deletions cut 6 bases from V and 8 bases from J, with 13 bases between. This CDR3 comprises 12 residues. The CDR3 here is CASREETGGYTF. The CDR3 nucleotides read TGTGCCAGCAGGGAGGAGACGGGGGGCTACACCTTC.

The rearrangement uses TRBV7-2 and TRBJ2-3; 12 nucleotides agree with TRBD2. V trimming: 1 base; J trimming: 0 bases; junction bases outside the gene matches: 2. Germline V gene data show CDR1 as SGHTA and CDR2 as FQGNSA. This CDR3 is built from 17 residues. CDR3 sequence reads: CASSLGGTSGSTDTQYF. Written as DNA, the CDR3 is TGTGCCAGCAGCTTAGGCGGGACTAGCGGGAGCACAGATACGCAGTATTTT.

The V call is TRBV3-1 (or the pseudogene TRBV3-2), the J call TRBJ2-7, with 9 bases lining up with TRBD1. The CDR3 length is 16 residues. The trim removed 5 bases at V and 1 base at J, leaving 9 bases unmatched. Germline V CDR1 and CDR2: LGHDT, YNNKEL (reference sequence). Here the CDR3 reads CASSSSGGTGSYEQYF. CDR3 nucleotide sequence: TGTGCCAGCAGCTCTTCGGGCGGGACAGGGTCCTACGAGCAGTACTTC.